Below are 5 T cell receptor beta chains sequenced from a single sample in a study of blood T cell repertoires in COVID-19. TCRdb's table, derived via immunoSEQ multiplex PCR, lists solely in-frame clones and lacks some. Found here are about 200,000 clones, about 88% of them singletons; the top ten hold 15% to 20%. Sequenced: peripheral blood. These receptors were obtained from a man over 45 with COVID-19, enrolled during active disease.

The V gene is TRBV7-3, the J gene TRBJ2-7; 9 nucleotides align to TRBD1. Germline CDR1 and CDR2: SGHTA and FQGTGA. The CDR3 spans 14 residues. V lost 4 bases, J lost 5 bases, and 6 bases stayed unmatched. In DNA, the CDR3 is TGTGCCAGCAGCTCGGGACAGGGCACGGACGAGCAGTACTTC. Translating gives CASSSGQGTDEQYF.

The chain has TRBV2 and TRBJ1-2, with 7 bases matching TRBD1. The CDR3 runs 15 residues. CDR1 is SNHLY, CDR2 FYNNEI, per germline. The V segment lost 4 bases and the J segment 5 bases; nucleotides outside the gene matches: 10. CDR3 nucleotides: TGTGCCAGCAGTGCGAACAGGGGTGGGTTGTATGGCTACACCTTC. Translation: CASSANRGGLYGYTF.

The V and J genes are TRBV27 and TRBJ2-7, with TRBD2 as a possible D gene (6 bases). The CDR3 extends over 17 amino acids. The V gene lost 0 bases and the J gene lost 2 bases, with 17 bases spanning the gap. Germline V gene sequence: CDR1 MNHEY, CDR2 SMNVEV (reference sequence). The DNA for the CDR3 is TGTGCCAGCAGTTTATCGGGGGTGGGGCGGGGAACCTACGAGCAGTACTTC. It specifies CASSLSGVGRGTYEQYF.

The V and J genes are TRBV3-1 (or the pseudogene TRBV3-2) and TRBJ2-2; TRBD1 might be the D (6 bases). This CDR3 contains 15 residues. Trimming removed 1 base at V and 4 bases at J, with 10 bases between. Germline V lookup: CDR1 LGHDT, CDR2 YNNKEL (reference sequence). This CDR3 is CASSQGQGITGELFF. CDR3 DNA: TGTGCCAGCAGCCAAGGGCAGGGGATCACCGGGGAGCTGTTTTTT.

The V and J genes are TRBV7-3 and TRBJ2-1; 8 nucleotides line up with TRBD2. This CDR3 comprises 13 residues. The V segment lost 5 bases and the J segment 9 bases; nucleotides outside the gene matches: 6. The V gene's germline CDR1 is SGHTA and CDR2 FQGTGA. CDR3 DNA: TGTGCCAGCAGCCCGACTAGCGTTGGTGAGCAGTTCTTC. The encoded protein is CASSPTSVGEQFF.